The clone carrying this T cell receptor beta chain was detected a few times. Profiled with immunoSEQ multiplex PCR; TCRdb holds only in-frame clones, not every one. The table lists 5,000 to 6,000 clones, roughly a tenth of them singletons. This entry belongs to a study of tumour-infiltrating T cells in Burkitt lymphoma. Study summary: Survival, overall and progression-free, tracked with productive clonality.

In germline, CDR1 is ENHRY, CDR2 SYGVKD. The CDR3 is 18 residues long. Trimming removed 5 bases from V and 3 bases from J; junction bases left unmatched: 16. The specimen was tumor tissue. This chain uses TRBV10-3 with TRBJ2-3; TRBD2 agrees at 8 bases. The sequence came from a human donor with diffuse large B-cell lymphoma. The CDR3 DNA is TGTGCCATCAGTCAAACGGGCGGGGGGCCCAGGGGAACAGATACGCAGTATTTT. Translating it yields CAISQTGGGPRGTDTQYF.